Presented here are 27 T cell receptor beta chains from one specimen sequenced in a study of cytomegalovirus exposure and HLA in healthy donors. The protocol was immunoSEQ multiplex PCR, while the TCRdb copy is restricted to in-frame clones and leaves out a portion. The sample includes some 330,000 clones, 75% to 90% seen only once; the top ten take 0.65% to 0.85%. The source material was PBMCs. The receptor set was obtained from a woman younger than 30 in good health and CMV-seronegative.

The chain employs TRBV7-2 and TRBJ2-1, with TRBD2 matching over 11 bases. With V trimmed by 7 bases and J by 8 bases, 10 bases remained unmatched. The CDR3 length is 15 residues. Germline assignment: CDR1 SGHTA and CDR2 FQGNSA. The CDR3 protein is CASTYTSGSPDEQFF. CDR3 bases: TGTGCCAGCACCTATACTAGCGGGAGTCCGGATGAGCAGTTCTTC.

The J gene is TRBJ2-1, the V gene TRBV10-1; 9 positions agree with TRBD2. J lost 7 bases, V lost 8 bases, and 15 bases had no gene match. CDR1 and CDR2 (germline): WNHNN, SYGVQD (reference sequence). CDR3 length: 16 residues. CDR3 DNA sequence: TGCGCCAGCCGGCCCGCCACGCGGGCGGGGGGGAATGAGCAGTTCTTC. Protein sequence: CASRPATRAGGNEQFF.

The chain employs TRBV11-1 and TRBJ2-1, with 9 bases identical to TRBD2. V lost 5 bases, J lost 2 bases, and 7 bases stayed unmatched. Germline lookup yields CDR1 SGHAT and CDR2 FQDESV (reference sequence). The CDR3 covers 16 residues. The CDR3 DNA reads as TGTGCCAGCAGCCCCGAGAGCGGGAGGACCTACAATGAGCAGTTCTTC. As protein: CASSPESGRTYNEQFF.

The chain employs TRBV28 and TRBJ1-2; D might be TRBD1 (5 bases). The germline gives CDR1 MDHEN, CDR2 SYDVKM. CDR3 length: 12 amino acids. Trimming stripped 8 bases from V and 7 bases from J, with 14 bases between. The CDR3 here is CASLRARGGYTF. The CDR3 bases are TGTGCCAGCCTCAGGGCTAGGGGTGGCTACACCTTC.

A remark on this clone: Other DNA sequences in this sample translate to the same CDR3. The chain recombines TRBV9 with TRBJ2-1, with D possibly being TRBD2 (6 bases). This CDR3 is built from 15 residues. CDR1 is SGDLS, CDR2 YYNGEE, per germline. The V gene lost 0 bases and the J gene lost 0 bases, with 7 bases spanning the gap. The CDR3 reads CASSVAGVSYNEQFF. In nucleotides, the CDR3 is TGTGCCAGCAGCGTAGCGGGAGTCTCCTACAATGAGCAGTTCTTC.

The CDR3 sequence: CASRTGSSGNQPQHF. CDR3 nucleotide sequence: TGTGCCAGCAGGACAGGGAGTTCGGGCAATCAGCCCCAGCATTTT. The V call is TRBV6-1, the J call TRBJ1-5, with TRBD1 matching 7 bases. The length of the CDR3 is 15 residues. Per germline, CDR1 MNHNS and CDR2 SASEGT. The V gene end was trimmed by 6 bases and the J gene end by 2 bases; junction bases not matched to a gene: 7.

This chain joins TRBV5-4 and TRBJ2-7, with 7 positions matching TRBD2. The trim removed 4 bases at V and 4 bases at J, leaving 8 bases unmatched. The germline gives CDR1 SGHNT, CDR2 YYREEE (reference sequence). CDR3 size: 14 residues. The CDR3 bases are TGTGCCAGCAGCACTGGACTAGGGGATTACGAGCAGTACTTC. It specifies CASSTGLGDYEQYF.

The genes are TRBV19 and TRBJ2-1, with D possibly TRBD2 on 6 matching bases. Germline V lookup: CDR1 LNHDA, CDR2 SQIVND (reference sequence). V lost 5 bases to trimming and J lost 4 bases, with 18 bases between them. This CDR3 is built from 16 residues. CDR3 sequence: CASSPPLTGRYNEQFF. The CDR3 DNA reads as TGTGCCAGTAGTCCCCCGTTAACGGGGAGGTACAATGAGCAGTTCTTC.

This clone was picked up a small number of times. The rearrangement links TRBV28 to TRBJ1-1; 7 nucleotides agree with TRBD1. This CDR3 spans 16 amino acids. The germline V gene encodes CDR1 MDHEN and CDR2 SYDVKM. J lost 6 bases, V lost 1 base, and 11 bases had no gene match. CDR3 DNA: TGTGCCAGCAGTTTATCGGGTGTGACAGGGAGGCCTGAAGCTTTCTTT. The encoded protein is CASSLSGVTGRPEAFF.

This clone showed up just once. The chain recombines TRBV9 with TRBJ1-1; TRBD1 agrees at 8 bases. Germline loops: CDR1 SGDLS, CDR2 YYNGEE. Germline trimming cut 1 base from V and 6 bases from J; bases unmatched to any gene: 11. The CDR3 sequence is 16 residues long. CDR3 sequence: CASSVIGQGIYAEAFF. The CDR3 DNA follows: TGTGCCAGCAGCGTAATTGGACAGGGAATTTACGCTGAAGCTTTCTTT. The full variable domain, with the rest looked up from reference TRBV9 and TRBJ1-1, is DSGVTQTPKHLITATGQRVTLRCSPRSGDLSVYWYQQSLDQGLQFLIQYYNGEERAKGNILERFSAQQFPDLHSELNLSSLELGDSALYFCASSVIGQGIYAEAFFGQGTRLTVV.

This chain uses TRBV27 with TRBJ2-7; D may be TRBD1 (6 bases). V dropped 3 bases and J dropped 1 base, with 19 bases sitting between them. The CDR3 loop spans 17 amino acids. From germline, CDR1 is MNHEY and CDR2 SMNVEV (reference sequence). Here the CDR3 reads CASSFRSPGAGSYEQYF. CDR3 in DNA: TGTGCCAGCAGTTTTCGATCCCCAGGGGCCGGTTCCTACGAGCAGTACTTC.

This sequence joins TRBV4-1 and TRBJ2-2; 9 bases are a match to TRBD2. Germline V gives CDR1 MGHRA, CDR2 YSYEKL. Losses at the gene ends were 1 base for V and 5 bases for J; bases not matched to a gene: 5. The CDR3 has 16 residues. The CDR3 spells CASSQGSSGRTGELFF. The CDR3 DNA is TGCGCCAGCAGCCAAGGAAGTAGCGGGAGAACCGGGGAGCTGTTTTTT.

This chain joins TRBV28 and TRBJ2-4; D perhaps matches TRBD1 (6 bases). The germline V gene encodes CDR1 MDHEN and CDR2 SYDVKM. The CDR3 is 16 residues long. The V end was cut by 1 base, the J end by 0 bases, with 10 bases between. The CDR3 DNA reads as TGTGCCAGCAGTTTATTAGGACAGCTAGCCAAAAACATTCAGTACTTC. Translating gives CASSLLGQLAKNIQYF.

The chain combines TRBV6-6 with TRBJ1-2; D perhaps matches TRBD1 (6 bases). The CDR3 has 14 residues. Germline values: CDR1 MNHNY, CDR2 SVGAGI (reference sequence). The V and J ends lost 7 bases and 6 bases respectively, with 18 bases between them. In DNA form, the CDR3 reads TGTGCCAGCACTAAACACCAGGGGCGAGATGGCTACACCTTC. Translated, it gives CASTKHQGRDGYTF.

The V and J genes are TRBV5-4 and TRBJ1-1; 7 bases fit TRBD1. V lost 4 bases, J lost 2 bases, and 8 bases stayed unmatched. There are 15 residues in the CDR3. CDR1 and CDR2 from the germline V gene are SGHNT and YYREEE (reference sequence). The CDR3 reads CASSLDGTVNTEAFF. CDR3 nucleotides: TGTGCCAGCAGCCTTGACGGGACAGTCAACACTGAAGCTTTCTTT.

This sequence joins TRBV5-6 and TRBJ1-2; 8 nucleotides agree with TRBD1. Per the germline V gene, CDR1 is SGHDT and CDR2 is YYEEEE. Losses at the gene ends were 5 bases for V and 5 bases for J; bases not matched to a gene: 11. This CDR3 contains 15 residues. The CDR3 loop reads CASRPWGQEPYGYTF. Here the CDR3 DNA reads TGTGCCAGCAGACCCTGGGGACAGGAACCATATGGCTACACCTTC.

This clone was observed a single time. The V and J genes are TRBV9 and TRBJ2-1; TRBD2 matches at 7 bases. This CDR3 comprises 15 residues. Germline V gene sequence: CDR1 SGDLS, CDR2 YYNGEE. V lost 4 bases, J lost 5 bases, and 9 bases stayed unmatched. The CDR3 is CASSPPSGTNNEQFF. The CDR3 DNA reads TGTGCCAGCAGCCCCCCTTCCGGGACTAACAATGAGCAGTTCTTC.

The gene calls are TRBV27 and TRBJ2-7, with TRBD2 matching over 7 bases. V lost 5 bases, J lost 9 bases, and 13 bases stayed unmatched. The CDR3 covers 14 residues. CDR1 is MNHEY and CDR2 is SMNVEV in the germline V gene (reference sequence). DNA for the CDR3: TGTGCCAGCAGTCGCGGGACGGACGGCGGGGGGCAGTACTTC. This codes for CASSRGTDGGGQYF.

The chain employs TRBV21-1 and TRBJ1-5; the table's D call, TRBD1, has no DNA check behind it. TRBV21-1 is listed as a pseudogene. The CDR3 is 17 residues long. Here the CDR3 reads CASSKTGSTEHNQPQHF. CDR3 nucleotide sequence: TGTGCCAGCAGCAAAACCGGTTCGACAGAACACAATCAGCCCCAGCATTTT.

This sequence joins TRBV4-2 and TRBJ2-4, with 9 bases lining up with TRBD1. CDR3 length equals 15 residues. Germline assignment: CDR1 LGHNA and CDR2 YNFKEQ. The J segment lost 1 base and the V segment lost 4 bases, leaving 2 bases of the junction unmatched. CDR3 coding DNA: TGTGCCAGCAGCCCACAGGGGGCGGCCAAAAACATTCAGTACTTC. This translates into CASSPQGAAKNIQYF.

This clone has just one count. The chain has TRBV5-6 and TRBJ1-2; weak D call: TRBD1 (5 bases). Germline CDR1 SGHDT, CDR2 YYEEEE. The germline V and J ends were trimmed by 1 base and 0 bases, with 19 bases remaining between them. CDR3 size: 18 residues. CDR3 nucleotides: TGTGCCAGCAGCTTGACCACAGGAGACGGCACCTCTAACTATGGCTACACCTTC. Its protein is CASSLTTGDGTSNYGYTF.

This clone was observed once. The DNA of the CDR3 is TGCGCCAGCAGCCCGTTCGGACTAGCCAATGAGCAGTTCTTC. Translated: CASSPFGLANEQFF. This chain links TRBV4-3 with TRBJ2-1, with 8 bases fitting TRBD2. The germline CDR1 and CDR2 sequences are LGHNA and YSLEER. The ends lost 4 bases at V and 6 bases at J; junction bases unmatched: 5. The CDR3 contains 14 residues.

The V gene is TRBV7-9, the J gene TRBJ1-5; D is ambiguous. Trimming pared 4 bases from V and 6 bases from J, leaving 7 bases between. Germline V gene lookup returns CDR1 SEHNR and CDR2 FQNEAQ (reference sequence). The CDR3 is 12 amino acids. The CDR3 spells CASSSPGQPQHF. CDR3 in DNA: TGTGCCAGCAGCTCGCCGGGTCAGCCCCAGCATTTT.

A word on this clone: This specimen includes other DNA sequences encoding the same CDR3. This chain connects TRBV7-9 to TRBJ2-7, with 7 nucleotides matching TRBD2. Germline CDR1 and CDR2: SEHNR and FQNEAQ (reference sequence). Trimming removed 5 bases from V and 4 bases from J; junction bases left unmatched: 2. CDR3 length equals 12 residues. The CDR3 region has the DNA TGTGCCAGCAGCCCGGGGGGTTACGAGCAGTACTTC. Amino acids: CASSPGGYEQYF.

This rearrangement joins TRBV13 to TRBJ2-2, with 12 bases lining up with TRBD1. V lost 5 bases to trimming and J lost 5 bases; unmatched junction nucleotides: 9. In germline, CDR1 is PRHDT, CDR2 FYEKMQ (reference sequence). There are 17 residues in the CDR3. CDR3 nucleotide sequence: TGTGCCAGCAGCACACCGGGACAGGGGGCTTGGACCGGGGAGCTGTTTTTT. Residues: CASSTPGQGAWTGELFF.

This rearrangement joins TRBV28 to TRBJ2-3; TRBD2 aligns across 16 bases. The CDR3 length is 17 residues. Germline V CDR1 and CDR2: MDHEN, SYDVKM. Trimming took 6 bases from V and 4 from J; bases not matched to a gene: 7. DNA for the CDR3: TGTGCCAGCAGCCCATTCGGGACTAGCGGGAGGGCAGATACGCAGTATTTT. Residues: CASSPFGTSGRADTQYF.

This clone showed up just once. The CDR3 here is CASSQTGDSRYEQYF. The CDR3 nucleotides read TGTGCCAGCAGCCAAACAGGGGACTCTCGCTACGAGCAGTACTTC. The J gene is TRBJ2-7, the V gene TRBV4-2; the D gene is possibly TRBD1 (7 bases). The CDR3 length is 15 residues. V lost 2 bases to trimming and J lost 3 bases, with 14 bases between them. Germline V gene data show CDR1 as LGHNA and CDR2 as YNFKEQ.